This TCR beta chain comes out of a study of human T cells and chemical hapten exposure. Looking at the study overall: Subjects had 2% DPC placed on roughly 2 cm by roughly 2 cm of upper inner arm skin for sensitization.

Time point specified: patch test 3, about 24 weeks after DPC sensitization. Treatment specified: therapeutic diphenylcyclopropenone sensitization with weekly scalp DPC. Suited to DPC and affected by alopecia, the donors ranged from 18 to 70 years old. This CDR3 is 13 amino acids long. Trimming removed 8 bases from V and 3 bases from J; junction bases left unmatched: 3. As for this clonotype: Its target is not known.

Study-level results: Alopecia affecting every donor means their immune response may not match healthy people's. After DPC sensitization, TCRs above 1 in 1000 frequency showed no change.

TCRdb re-called the RACE reads through MiXCR, storing one row per CDR3 protein. The sample lists about 190,000 distinct CDR3 sequences; around 25% were seen once. Sequenced material: whole blood, taken in connection with sensitization to the hapten diphenylcyclopropenone (DPC). The clonotype originates from a woman aged 40 to 50 with alopecia areata. Some clones in this sample may be carry-over from other donors' samples. This chain connects TRBV12-3 or TRBV12-4 to TRBJ2-7; 11 bases fit TRBD2. CDR3 loop: CASQTSGIYEQYF. In nucleotides, the CDR3 is TGTGCCAGCCAGACTAGCGGGATCTACGAGCAGTACTTC.